The T cell receptor (beta chain) described here comes from a study of OX40 agonist ivuxolimab in advanced cancers. From germline, CDR1 is SGHTA and CDR2 FQGNSA. This CDR3 has 12 amino acids. Trimming left V 2 bases short and J 8 bases short, with 9 bases between. Profiling relied on immunoSEQ multiplex PCR, and the TCRdb table lists in-frame clones only, not all of them. The sample yields about 66,000 clones, approximately 86% seen once. On cycle 4 day 1 and cycle 7 day 1, as well as at baseline, blood was sampled. Sample: CD4+ or CD8+ T cells sorted from blood, taken in a trial of the OX40 agonist ivuxolimab. The source is an adult with an advanced solid tumor such as melanoma, head and neck, liver or kidney cancer. This chain links TRBV7-2 with TRBJ1-2; D not resolved. The CDR3 region has the DNA TGTGCCAGCAGCTTAAAAGGGCGGGGCTACACCTTC. Its translation is CASSLKGRGYTF. Together with reference TRBV7-2 and TRBJ1-2, the CDR3 gives the full variable domain: GAGVSQSPSNKVTEKGKDVELRCDPISGHTALYWYRQSLGQGLEFLIYFQGNSAPDKSGLPSDRFSAERTGGSVSTLTIQRTQQEDSAVYLCASSLKGRGYTFGSGTRLTVV.